This is a list of T cell receptor beta chains from one sample in a study of T cell changes during pregnancy in multiple sclerosis. The repertoire was sequenced with immunoSEQ multiplex PCR; TCRdb's copy has only in-frame clones and lacks some. The table has about 9,500 clones, 83% seen once. Sequencing was performed on CD8+ T cells from peripheral blood mononuclear cells, taken in the third trimester of pregnancy. The receptors here all came from a female donor in good health, enrolled as a control in a pregnancy study. Both conserved end residues are part of each CDR3. A D gene is named only where the DNA matches it firmly. Some rows mark clone size as missing; the rest say once, few, many or name a class of expanded clone.

once | TRBJ2-3 | NA | TRBV7-3 | TGTGCCAGCAGCACAGGGAACACAGATACGCAGTATTTT | CASSTGNTDTQYF
NA | TRBJ2-7 | NA | TRBV7-2 | TGTGCCAGCAGCTTCAGTAGCGGAGACACCTACGAGCAGTACTTC | CASSFSSGDTYEQYF
NA | TRBJ2-2 | TRBD1 | TRBV6-1 | TGTGCCAGCATCAGCGGGACAGGGGATACCGGGGAGCTGTTTTTT | CASISGTGDTGELFF
NA | TRBJ2-5 | TRBD2 | TRBV6-4 | TGTGCCAGCAGTGATCGAGCGGGAGCAGAGACCCAGTACTTC | CASSDRAGAETQYF
NA | TRBJ2-3 | TRBD2 | TRBV4-1 | TGCGCCAGCAGCCCGGGACTAGCGGGAGGGCCTAGCACAGATACGCAGTATTTT | CASSPGLAGGPSTDTQYF
NA | TRBJ2-3 | TRBD2 | TRBV6-4 | TGTGCCAGCAGTGACTCGGGGACTAGCGGGAGTGATACGCAGTATTTT | CASSDSGTSGSDTQYF
NA | TRBJ2-7 | TRBD1 | TRBV9 | TGTGCCAGCAGTCCCTCCGGGACAGCGTACGAGCAGTACTTC | CASSPSGTAYEQYF
NA | TRBJ1-1 | NA | TRBV9 | TGTGCCAGCAGCTCGGGGGGGACTGACACTGAAGCTTTCTTT | CASSSGGTDTEAFF
NA | TRBJ2-1 | NA | TRBV28 | TGTGCCAGCAGTTTCTACCGGACAGACAATGAGCAGTTCTTC | CASSFYRTDNEQFF
NA | TRBJ2-3 | TRBD1 | TRBV5-1 | TGCGCCAGCAGCTTGGGGACAGGGGCCGCAGATACGCAGTATTTT | CASSLGTGAADTQYF
NA | TRBJ2-5 | TRBD2 | TRBV4-1 | TGCGCCAGCAGCCACATAGCGGGAGAGCGAGAGACCCAGTACTTC | CASSHIAGERETQYF
NA | TRBJ2-1 | NA | TRBV6-6 | TGTGCCAGCAGTTACGGGGAGTCCTACAATGAGCAGTTCTTC | CASSYGESYNEQFF
medium-sized | TRBJ2-7 | TRBD1 | TRBV6-1 | TGTGCCAGCAGTGAGGGGGACAGCTCCTACGAGCAGTACTTC | CASSEGDSSYEQYF
NA | TRBJ2-1 | TRBD2 | TRBV9 | TGTGCCAGCAGCGCCCAAGGTAGCGGGGTAAGCTCCTACAATGAGCAGTTCTTC | CASSAQGSGVSSYNEQFF
once | TRBJ2-3 | TRBD2 | TRBV6-1 | TGTGCCAGCAGTGGAATTAGCGGGGGAGCAGATACGCAGTATTTT | CASSGISGGADTQYF
once | TRBJ2-2 | NA | TRBV27 | TGTGCCAGCAGTTTGGCGGCTCTCACCGGGGAGCTGTTTTTT | CASSLAALTGELFF
medium-sized | TRBJ2-1 | NA | TRBV4-3 | TGCGCCAGCAGCCGGCACGCTAGCTCCTACAATGAGCAGTTCTTC | CASSRHASSYNEQFF
NA | TRBJ2-3 | TRBD1 | TRBV15 | TGTGCCACCAGCAGCGCCCGGGGGACAGGATTCACAGATACGCAGTATTTT | CATSSARGTGFTDTQYF
NA | TRBJ2-4 | TRBD1 | TRBV13 | TGTGCCAGCAGCTTGAGGGACAGGGGGACTTCCAAAAACATTCAGTACTTC | CASSLRDRGTSKNIQYF
NA | TRBJ2-7 | NA | TRBV13 | TGTGCCAGCAGAGGACAGAGGCCCTACGAGCAGTACTTC | CASRGQRPYEQYF
NA | TRBJ2-1 | TRBD2 | TRBV6-5 | TGTGCCAGCAGTTACTCTAGCGGGGGGTCCGATGAGCAGTTCTTC | CASSYSSGGSDEQFF
once | TRBJ2-5 | TRBD2 | TRBV7-6 | TGTGCCAGCAGCCTCCGGGAGGGCCAAGAGACCCAGTACTTC | CASSLREGQETQYF
NA | TRBJ1-1 | NA | TRBV5-8 | TGTGCCAGCAGCTCTTCACAGGCAACCCGTGAAGGAGCTTTCTTT | CASSSSQATREGAFF
NA | TRBJ2-7 | TRBD1 | TRBV12-5 | TGTGCTAGTGGATTCCAGGGGGACGAGCAGTACTTC | CASGFQGDEQYF
NA | TRBJ1-5 | TRBD1 | TRBV6-6 | TGTGCCAGCAGTCGACAGGGTGATCAGCCCCAGCATTTT | CASSRQGDQPQHF
NA | TRBJ2-1 | NA | TRBV4-2 | TGTGCCAGCAGCCAGGGTGATAGCCCTGCTTACAATGAGCAGTTCTTC | CASSQGDSPAYNEQFF
NA | TRBJ2-1 | NA | TRBV21-1 | TGTGCCAGCAGCAAAGGACAGGGGCTCGACAATGAGCAGTTCTTC | CASSKGQGLDNEQFF
NA | TRBJ2-7 | NA | TRBV30 | TGTGCCTGGAGTGTACGAAGGGGTTGGGGCAGTTCCTACGAGCAGTACTTC | CAWSVRRGWGSSYEQYF
NA | TRBJ2-1 | NA | TRBV25-1 | TGTGCCAGCAGTGCTTGGGACACGGGAGGCCACAATGAGCAGTTCTTC | CASSAWDTGGHNEQFF
NA | TRBJ2-5 | TRBD1 | TRBV6-1 | TGTGCCAGCAGTGAAGGGGGACAGGGGGGAGAGACCCAGTACTTC | CASSEGGQGGETQYF
NA | TRBJ2-5 | NA | TRBV5-1 | TGCGCCAGCAGCGCCCCCGGGGACTTCCCGGAGACCCAGTACTTC | CASSAPGDFPETQYF
NA | TRBJ1-1 | TRBD1 | TRBV27 | TGTGCCACCTTGACAGGGGCGAACACTGAAGCTTTCTTT | CATLTGANTEAFF
NA | TRBJ2-3 | NA | TRBV2 | TGTGCCAGCAGCGACGGGAGACAGAATCCGACAGATACGCAGTATTTT | CASSDGRQNPTDTQYF
NA | TRBJ2-3 | TRBD1 | TRBV5-1 | TGCGCCAGCAGCATCACCCTTCAAGACAGGGACGATACGCAGTATTTT | CASSITLQDRDDTQYF
NA | TRBJ2-1 | TRBD2 | TRBV6-1 | TGTGCCAGCAGTTCAAGCGGGGAGGTCAATGAGCAGTTCTTC | CASSSSGEVNEQFF
NA | TRBJ1-2 | TRBD1 | TRBV5-1 | TGCGCCAGCAGCTTGTTTGAAGGGGGCGATGGCTACACCTTC | CASSLFEGGDGYTF
NA | TRBJ2-7 | NA | TRBV7-8 | TGTGCCAGCAGCCATCCCCCTAGCAGCTCCTACGAGCAGTACTTC | CASSHPPSSSYEQYF
NA | TRBJ2-1 | NA | TRBV15 | TGTGCCACCAGCGAGGATCGCGGAACCTTCAATGAGCAGTTCTTC | CATSEDRGTFNEQFF
medium-sized | TRBJ2-1 | TRBD2 | TRBV7-2 | TGTGCCAGCAGCTTAGGGGCGGGAGGGGCCTACAATGAGCAGTTCTTC | CASSLGAGGAYNEQFF
medium-sized | TRBJ2-3 | NA | TRBV7-9 | TGTGCCAGCAGCTTAAGTCTGTCACCTTCCGGGAGCCGGGATACGCAGTATTTT | CASSLSLSPSGSRDTQYF
NA | TRBJ2-7 | TRBD2 | TRBV4-1 | TGCGCCAGCAGCCGAGACCCGGGACTAGCGGGCTACGAGCAGTACTTC | CASSRDPGLAGYEQYF
NA | TRBJ2-3 | TRBD2 | TRBV6-1 | TGTGCCAGCAGTGCGACTAGCGGGAGTGCAGATACGCAGTATTTT | CASSATSGSADTQYF
once | TRBJ2-6 | NA | TRBV6-4 | TGTGCCAGCAGTGACTCGAGTTCTTCTGGGGCCAACGTCCTGACTTTC | CASSDSSSSGANVLTF
NA | TRBJ2-3 | TRBD2 | TRBV9 | TGTGCCAGCAGCGCGGGCGGGGGGGTCGGCACAGATACGCAGTATTTT | CASSAGGGVGTDTQYF
once | TRBJ2-7 | NA | TRBV7-8 | TGTGCCAGCAGCCTGTGGCGGGTCCCCTCTTACGAGCAGTACTTC | CASSLWRVPSYEQYF
NA | TRBJ1-2 | TRBD1 | TRBV25-1 | TGTGCCAGCAGTCCACACGCCCGTGGGACAGGGACAAATGGCTACACCTTC | CASSPHARGTGTNGYTF
NA | TRBJ1-4 | TRBD1 | TRBV28 | TGTGCCAGCAGCAGAGGGGGCTCTAATGAAAAACTGTTTTTT | CASSRGGSNEKLFF
NA | TRBJ1-6 | NA | TRBV27 | TGTGCCAGCACCCAGGGTATTTCACCCCTCCACTTT | CASTQGISPLHF
NA | TRBJ2-1 | TRBD2 | TRBV7-8 | TGTGCCAGCAGGAGATTTGGAGCGGGGGTGGGTAATGAGCAGTTCTTC | CASRRFGAGVGNEQFF
NA | TRBJ2-7 | NA | TRBV29-1 | TGCAGCGTTGGTACCATAATATTAGGACAACTCGAGCAGTACTTC | CSVGTIILGQLEQYF
NA | TRBJ2-7 | TRBD2 | TRBV7-9 | TGTGCCAGCAGCTCCCGGACTAGCGGGAGGAGGATTGGCTACGAGCAGTACTTC | CASSSRTSGRRIGYEQYF
NA | TRBJ2-1 | NA | TRBV4-1 | TGCGCCAGCAGCCAAGGTGGGGCCCTGACAAATGAGCAGTTCTTC | CASSQGGALTNEQFF
NA | TRBJ1-4 | NA | TRBV9 | TGTGCCAGCAGCCCCACGAGGGGGACTAATGAAAAACTGTTTTTT | CASSPTRGTNEKLFF
NA | TRBJ2-7 | TRBD2 | TRBV4-2 | TGTGCCAGCAGCCAAGATCCGGGACTAGCGACCTACGAGCAGTACTTC | CASSQDPGLATYEQYF
NA | TRBJ2-2 | NA | TRBV9 | TGTGCCAGCAGCGTACCCCGGGGGGCCGGAGACACCGGGGAGCTGTTTTTT | CASSVPRGAGDTGELFF
few | TRBJ2-1 | NA | TRBV5-4 | TGTGCCAGCAGCTTGGGCCCAGTTATCGAGCAGTTCTTC | CASSLGPVIEQFF
NA | TRBJ2-2 | TRBD2 | TRBV6-4 | TGTGCCAGCAGTCGGACTAGCGGGAGTGGTTCCGGGGAGCTGTTTTTT | CASSRTSGSGSGELFF
NA | TRBJ2-2 | NA | TRBV15 | TGTGCCACCAGCAGAGTAGGGCTAGCGACCGGGGAGCTGTTTTTT | CATSRVGLATGELFF
NA | TRBJ1-2 | TRBD1 | TRBV6-5 | TGTGCCAGCAGCCTTGGACAGGGGGCAGCGGATGGCTACACCTTC | CASSLGQGAADGYTF
NA | TRBJ1-1 | NA | TRBV27 | TGTGCCAGCAGCAGGGATTTCGCTATGAACACTGAAGCTTTCTTT | CASSRDFAMNTEAFF